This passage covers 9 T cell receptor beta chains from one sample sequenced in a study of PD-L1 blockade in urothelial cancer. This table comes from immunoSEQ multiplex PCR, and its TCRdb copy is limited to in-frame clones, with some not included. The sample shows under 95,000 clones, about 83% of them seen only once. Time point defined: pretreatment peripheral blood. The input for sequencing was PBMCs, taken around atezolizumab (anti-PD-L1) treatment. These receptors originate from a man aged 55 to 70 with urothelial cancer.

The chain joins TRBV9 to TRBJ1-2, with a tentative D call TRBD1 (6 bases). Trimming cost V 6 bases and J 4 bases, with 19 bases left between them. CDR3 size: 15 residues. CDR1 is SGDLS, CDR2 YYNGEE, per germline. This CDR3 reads CASNHGGGGGYGYTF. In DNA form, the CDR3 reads TGTGCCAGCAACCATGGGGGGGGCGGGGGCTATGGCTACACCTTC.

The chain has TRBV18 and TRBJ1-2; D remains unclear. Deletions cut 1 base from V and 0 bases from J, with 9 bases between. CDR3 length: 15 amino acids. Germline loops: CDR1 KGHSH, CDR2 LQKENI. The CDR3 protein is CASSPRQEANYGYTF. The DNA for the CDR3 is TGTGCCAGCTCACCACGCCAAGAGGCTAACTATGGCTACACCTTC.

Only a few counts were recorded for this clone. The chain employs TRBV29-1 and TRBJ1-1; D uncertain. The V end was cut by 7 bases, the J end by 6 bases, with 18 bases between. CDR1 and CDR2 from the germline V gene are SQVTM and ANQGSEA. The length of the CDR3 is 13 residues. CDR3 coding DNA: TGCAGCGGACTACAGCCCAAACGGGCTGAAGCTTTCTTT. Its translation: CSGLQPKRAEAFF.

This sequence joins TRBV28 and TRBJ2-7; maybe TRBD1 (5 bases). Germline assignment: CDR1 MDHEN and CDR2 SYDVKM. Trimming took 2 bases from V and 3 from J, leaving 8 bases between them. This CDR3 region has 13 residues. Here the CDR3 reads CASSLQGVYEQYF. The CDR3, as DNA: TGTGCCAGCAGTTTACAGGGTGTCTACGAGCAGTACTTC.

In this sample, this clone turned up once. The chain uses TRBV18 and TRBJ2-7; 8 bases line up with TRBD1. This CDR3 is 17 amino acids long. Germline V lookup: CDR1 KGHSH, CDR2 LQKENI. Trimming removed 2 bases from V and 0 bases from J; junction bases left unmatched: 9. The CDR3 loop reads CASSPSDRDGNSYEQYF. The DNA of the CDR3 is TGTGCCAGCTCACCATCGGACAGGGACGGGAACTCCTACGAGCAGTACTTC.

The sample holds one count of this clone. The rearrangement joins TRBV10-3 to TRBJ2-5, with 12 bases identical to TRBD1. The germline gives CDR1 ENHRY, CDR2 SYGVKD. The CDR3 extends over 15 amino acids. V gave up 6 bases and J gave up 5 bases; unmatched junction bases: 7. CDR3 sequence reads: CAISLGQGALETQYF. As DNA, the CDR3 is TGTGCCATCAGCCTGGGACAGGGGGCTTTGGAGACCCAGTACTTC.

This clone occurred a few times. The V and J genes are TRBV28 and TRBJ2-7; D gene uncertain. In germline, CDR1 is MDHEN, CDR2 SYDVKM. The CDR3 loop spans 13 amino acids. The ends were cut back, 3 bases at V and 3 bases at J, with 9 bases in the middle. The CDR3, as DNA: TGTGCCAGCAGTTTGGTTTTGAGCTACGAGCAGTACTTC. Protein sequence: CASSLVLSYEQYF.

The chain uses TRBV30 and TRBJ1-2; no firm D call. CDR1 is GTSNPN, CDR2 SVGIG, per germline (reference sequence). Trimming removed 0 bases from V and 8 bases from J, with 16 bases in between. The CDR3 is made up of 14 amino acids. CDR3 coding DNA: TGTGCCTGGAGTGTAAACGGCAGGATATGGGGCTACACCTTC. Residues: CAWSVNGRIWGYTF.

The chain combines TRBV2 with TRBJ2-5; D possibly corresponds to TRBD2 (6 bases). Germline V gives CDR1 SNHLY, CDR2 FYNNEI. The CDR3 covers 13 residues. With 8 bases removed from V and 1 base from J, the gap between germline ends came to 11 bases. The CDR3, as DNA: TGTGCCAGCGGGCCGGAGGGCCAAGAGACCCAGTACTTC. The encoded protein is CASGPEGQETQYF.